These 23 T cell receptor beta chains originate from one sample sequenced in a study of cytomegalovirus exposure and HLA in healthy donors (dated 2017 in TCRdb). Receptor libraries were prepared by the immunoSEQ multiplex PCR assay. A mixture of 60 forward primers for TCR Vbeta segments and 13 reverse primers for TCR Jbeta segments was used in the multiplex PCR. TCRdb retrieved this table from immuneACCESS and kept in-frame rearrangements only. Not all clones are present; in checked studies, unresolved V genes account for under half, and no reason is known for the remainder. For this sample there are roughly 170,000 clones; around four fifths appear just once. The leading ten clones occupy about 1.3% of the sample. Sequenced material: PBMCs. Source of these receptors: a young man in good health and CMV-seronegative.

The chain has TRBV5-1 and TRBJ1-4, with D perhaps TRBD1 (5 bases). The CDR3 consists of 14 residues. V dropped 4 bases and J dropped 6 bases, with 13 bases sitting between them. The germline CDR1 and CDR2 sequences are SGHRS and YFSETQ. The CDR3 loop is CASSTGQGHEKLFF. In DNA, the CDR3 is TGCGCCAGCAGCACCGGGCAGGGCCATGAAAAACTGTTTTTT.

The J gene is TRBJ1-1, the V gene TRBV27, with TRBD1 matching 9 bases. Germline CDR1 MNHEY, CDR2 SMNVEV (reference sequence). The CDR3 totals 15 residues. Trimming at V came to 8 bases and at J to 1 base, leaving 8 bases not matched to a gene. CDR3 coding DNA: TGTGCCAGCCCCCGGGACAGGGTGGCGAACACTGAAGCTTTCTTT. This gives the protein CASPRDRVANTEAFF.

The rearrangement links TRBV28 to TRBJ2-7; 11 bases line up with TRBD1. The germline V gene encodes CDR1 MDHEN and CDR2 SYDVKM. V gave up 5 bases and J gave up 3 bases; unmatched junction bases: 9. The CDR3 totals 16 residues. The CDR3 is CASSPAGQGGSYEQYF. As DNA, the CDR3 is TGTGCCAGCAGTCCCGCGGGACAGGGGGGAAGCTACGAGCAGTACTTC.

V usage is TRBV6-6 and J usage is TRBJ2-7; D is possibly TRBD2 (5 bases). V was pared by 8 bases and J by 2 bases, with 10 bases between. The CDR3 has 12 amino acids. Germline values: CDR1 MNHNY, CDR2 SVGAGI (reference sequence). In nucleotides, the CDR3 is TGTGCCAGCGATGGAGGTACCTACGAGCAGTACTTC. Translation: CASDGGTYEQYF.

The rearrangement links TRBV2 to TRBJ2-7; TRBD1 might be the D (5 bases). The CDR3 is made up of 13 amino acids. The V gene's germline CDR1 is SNHLY and CDR2 FYNNEI. V lost 6 bases, J lost 2 bases, and 11 bases lay in between. The CDR3 DNA reads TGTGCCAGCAGCCCAGGGTTCCCCTACGAGCAGTACTTC. Protein sequence: CASSPGFPYEQYF.

This clone was counted a single time. This chain links TRBV5-1 with TRBJ1-1; 8 bases match TRBD1. Germline V gene data show CDR1 as SGHRS and CDR2 as YFSETQ. The trim removed 7 bases at V and 12 bases at J, leaving 8 bases unmatched. CDR3 size: 11 residues. The CDR3 nucleotides are TGCGCCAGCGCTGGACAGGGTGAGCCTTTCTTT. Residues: CASAGQGEPFF.

This chain links TRBV4-2 with TRBJ2-5, with 9 bases aligning to TRBD1. The DNA end favors TRBJ2-7, so the J call may be wrong. Per germline, CDR1 LGHNA and CDR2 YNFKEQ. CDR3 size: 17 residues. Here the CDR3 reads CASSQGTGTGNTYEQYF. The CDR3 DNA is TGTGCCAGCAGCCAGGGGACCGGGACAGGGAATACCTACGAGCAGTACTTC.

The gene calls are TRBV25-1 and TRBJ2-7; D is perhaps TRBD1 (6 bases). The CDR3 has 13 amino acids. V lost 4 bases to trimming and J lost 5 bases, with 12 bases between them. Germline loops: CDR1 MGHDK, CDR2 SYGVNS. The CDR3 DNA reads TGTGCCAGCAGTGGAACAGGGTTGCACGAGCAGTACTTC. As protein: CASSGTGLHEQYF.

The chain employs TRBV18 and TRBJ1-1, with D possibly matching TRBD1 (6 bases). Trimming left V 3 bases short and J 5 bases short, with 13 bases between. The germline V gene encodes CDR1 KGHSH and CDR2 LQKENI. The CDR3 runs to 14 residues. CDR3 coding DNA: TGTGCCAGCTCACCTAGCAGGGGAGGGACTGAAGCTTTCTTT. It codes for CASSPSRGGTEAFF.

The gene calls are TRBV5-1 and TRBJ2-5; the match to TRBD2 covers 7 bases. Near its end, the DNA agrees better with TRBJ2-7, so the J call may be wrong. Germline values: CDR1 SGHRS, CDR2 YFSETQ. The CDR3 contains 14 residues. As DNA, the CDR3 is TGCGCCAGCAGCAGAACTTCGGGGGGAGACGAGCAGTACTTC. Translation gives CASSRTSGGDEQYF.

The chain recombines TRBV28 with TRBJ2-7, with 7 bases that match TRBD1. V lost 4 bases, J lost 6 bases, and 18 bases stayed unmatched. This CDR3 has 17 residues. Germline V lookup: CDR1 MDHEN, CDR2 SYDVKM. CDR3 in amino acids: CASSSWGPRDSKGEQYF. The CDR3 DNA is TGTGCCAGCAGTTCGTGGGGACCCCGGGACAGCAAAGGCGAGCAGTACTTC.

CDR3 loop: CASNPLVIGRRFSGANVLTF. The CDR3 DNA is TGTGCCAGCAACCCACTGGTTATCGGACGGAGGTTCTCGGGGGCCAACGTCCTGACTTTC. The rearrangement uses TRBV14 and TRBJ2-6; possibly TRBD2 for D (5 bases). Trimming removed 7 bases at V and 4 bases at J, with 29 bases between. Germline-derived CDR1 and CDR2 are SGHDN and FVKESK. This CDR3 is built from 20 residues.

This chain uses TRBV6-1 with TRBJ1-1; D gene uncertain. CDR1 MNHNS and CDR2 SASEGT come from the germline V gene. The CDR3 spans 17 residues. Trimming left V 2 bases short and J 0 bases short, with 16 bases between. The CDR3 here is CASSELWEELLNTEAFF. CDR3 coding DNA: TGTGCCAGCAGTGAATTGTGGGAGGAGTTATTGAACACTGAAGCTTTCTTT.

This rearrangement joins TRBV30 to TRBJ2-2, with D possibly matching TRBD2 (6 bases). The CDR3 spans 14 residues. With 5 bases removed from V and 0 bases from J, the gap between germline ends came to 10 bases. CDR1 GTSNPN and CDR2 SVGIG come from the germline V gene (reference sequence). Here the CDR3 DNA reads TGTGCCTGGCGGAGGGAGGCGAACACCGGGGAGCTGTTTTTT. Protein product: CAWRREANTGELFF.

This chain joins TRBV18 and TRBJ2-1; 9 bases line up with TRBD2. Germline CDR1 KGHSH, CDR2 LQKENI. With V trimmed by 1 base and J by 13 bases, 8 bases remained unmatched. The CDR3 runs 14 residues. The CDR3 protein is CASSPQRLAETQFF. The CDR3 nucleotides read TGTGCCAGCTCACCACAACGACTAGCGGAAACCCAGTTCTTC.

The genes are TRBV2 and TRBJ2-1; D uncertain. The CDR3 consists of 15 residues. V dropped 10 bases and J dropped 0 bases, with 16 bases sitting between them. CDR1 is SNHLY and CDR2 is FYNNEI in the germline V gene. CDR3 sequence (DNA): TGTGCCATCCGGAGCAAGCAAACCTCCTACAATGAGCAGTTCTTC. It yields the protein CAIRSKQTSYNEQFF.

As regards this clone: Different DNA sequences within this sample yield the same CDR3. The chain combines TRBV4-3 with TRBJ2-7, with D perhaps matching TRBD1 (7 bases). Between the trimmed V and J ends, which lost 0 bases and 4 bases, there was a span of 13 bases. This CDR3 has 15 residues. Germline CDR1 reads LGHNA; CDR2 reads YSLEER. The CDR3 DNA reads TGCGCCAGCAGCCAAGATCGGGGGACAGCTTACGAGCAGTACTTC. Translated, it gives CASSQDRGTAYEQYF.

The chain carries TRBV9 and TRBJ2-7; no definite D call. Germline CDR1 reads SGDLS; CDR2 reads YYNGEE. Trimming cost V 0 bases and J 3 bases, with 13 bases left between them. The CDR3 extends over 15 amino acids. The CDR3 DNA is TGTGCCAGCAGCGTAGGAGGTCTACACTACTACGAGCAGTACTTC. Translation: CASSVGGLHYYEQYF.

V usage is TRBV5-6 and J usage is TRBJ1-3; D unclear. V lost 0 bases to trimming and J lost 0 bases, with 7 bases between them. There are 15 residues in the CDR3. Germline V gene data show CDR1 as SGHDT and CDR2 as YYEEEE. CDR3 nucleotides: TGTGCCAGCAGCTTGGACCCTATCTCTGGAAACACCATATATTTT. The encoded protein is CASSLDPISGNTIYF.

This sequence joins TRBV19 and TRBJ2-1; tentative D call: TRBD2 (6 bases). The CDR3 consists of 14 residues. V dropped 3 bases and J dropped 7 bases, with 13 bases sitting between them. Germline lookup yields CDR1 LNHDA and CDR2 SQIVND (reference sequence). CDR3 protein: CASSIFRGTNEQFF. CDR3 nucleotides: TGTGCCAGTAGTATTTTCCGGGGGACGAATGAGCAGTTCTTC.

The chain carries TRBV4-3 and TRBJ2-3, with D perhaps matching TRBD2 (6 bases). Looked up from germline, CDR1 is LGHNA and CDR2 is YSLEER. The CDR3 is 16 amino acids. The germline V and J ends were trimmed by 1 base and 0 bases, with 11 bases remaining between them. The CDR3 nucleotides are TGCGCCAGCAGCCAAGGACTAGGGAAAAGCACAGATACGCAGTATTTT. This translates into CASSQGLGKSTDTQYF.

The chain has TRBV29-1 and TRBJ1-4, with D perhaps TRBD1 (5 bases). This CDR3 is 16 amino acids long. Germline V gives CDR1 SQVTM, CDR2 ANQGSEA. The V end lost 6 bases, the J end lost 8 bases, and 25 bases lay between the germline ends. The CDR3 loop reads CSVWGGRLSGEEKLFF. In nucleotides, the CDR3 is TGCAGCGTCTGGGGGGGTCGTCTATCCGGAGAAGAAAAACTGTTTTTT.

V usage is TRBV28 and J usage is TRBJ2-7, with D perhaps matching TRBD2 (6 bases). Trimming took off 2 bases at V and 5 bases at J, with 13 bases between the two ends. The CDR3 has 14 residues. Germline CDR1 is MDHEN and CDR2 is SYDVKM. The CDR3 nucleotides read TGTGCCAGCAGTTTAGCCCAGGGAGGCGACGAGCAGTACTTC. Translation: CASSLAQGGDEQYF.